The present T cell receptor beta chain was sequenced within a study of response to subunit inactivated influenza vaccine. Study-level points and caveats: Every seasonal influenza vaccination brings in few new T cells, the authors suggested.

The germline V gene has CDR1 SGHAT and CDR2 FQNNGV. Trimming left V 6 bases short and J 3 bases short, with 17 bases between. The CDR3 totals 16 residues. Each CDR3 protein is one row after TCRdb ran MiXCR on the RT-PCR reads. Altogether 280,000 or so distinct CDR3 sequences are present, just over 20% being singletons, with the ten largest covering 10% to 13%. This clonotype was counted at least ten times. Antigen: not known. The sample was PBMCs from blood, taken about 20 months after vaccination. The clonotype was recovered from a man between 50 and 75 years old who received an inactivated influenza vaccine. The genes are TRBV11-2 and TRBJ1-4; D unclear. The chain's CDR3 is CASSWEVGRANEKLFF. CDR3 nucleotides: TGTGCCAGCAGTTGGGAGGTGGGCAGAGCTAATGAAAAACTGTTTTTT.